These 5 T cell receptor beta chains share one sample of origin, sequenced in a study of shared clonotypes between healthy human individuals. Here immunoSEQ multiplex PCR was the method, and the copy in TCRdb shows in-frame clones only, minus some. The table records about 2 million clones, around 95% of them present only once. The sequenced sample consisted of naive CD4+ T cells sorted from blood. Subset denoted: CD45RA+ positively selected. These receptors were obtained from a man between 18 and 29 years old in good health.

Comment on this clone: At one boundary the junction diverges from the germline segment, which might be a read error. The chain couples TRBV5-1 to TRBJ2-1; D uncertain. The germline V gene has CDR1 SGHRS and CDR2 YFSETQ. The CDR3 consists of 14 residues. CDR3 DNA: TGCGCCAGCAGCTTATACAGCTCCTACAATGGGCAGTTCTTC. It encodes CASSLYSSYNGQFF. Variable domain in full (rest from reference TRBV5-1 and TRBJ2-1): KAGVTQTPRYLIKTRGQQVTLSCSPISGHRSVSWYQQTPGQGLQFLFEYFSETQRNKGNFPGRFSGRQFSNSRSEMNVSTLELGDSALYLCASSLYSSYNGQFFGPGTRLTVL.

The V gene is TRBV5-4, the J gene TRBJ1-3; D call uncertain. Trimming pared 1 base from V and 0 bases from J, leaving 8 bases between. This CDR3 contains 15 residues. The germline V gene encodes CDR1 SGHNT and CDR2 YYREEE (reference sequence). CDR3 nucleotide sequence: TGTGCCAGCAGCTTGTCCAGGTCCTCTGGAAACACCATATATTTT. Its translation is CASSLSRSSGNTIYF.

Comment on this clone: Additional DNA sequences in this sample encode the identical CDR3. The chain's CDR3 is CASSQAGRGTDTQYF. The CDR3 nucleotides read TGCGCCAGCAGCCAAGCGGGGCGGGGCACAGATACGCAGTATTTT. The chain recombines TRBV4-3 with TRBJ2-3, with D perhaps being TRBD1 or TRBD2 (5 bases each). Trimming pared 1 base from V and 1 base from J, leaving 9 bases between. This CDR3 comprises 15 residues. Germline CDR1 is LGHNA and CDR2 is YSLEER.

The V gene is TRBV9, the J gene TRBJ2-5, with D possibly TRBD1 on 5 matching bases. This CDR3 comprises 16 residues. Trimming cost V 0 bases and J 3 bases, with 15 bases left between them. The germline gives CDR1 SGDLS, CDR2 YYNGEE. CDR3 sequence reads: CASSVGTGVAKETQYF. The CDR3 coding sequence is TGTGCCAGCAGCGTAGGAACAGGTGTTGCAAAAGAGACCCAGTACTTC.

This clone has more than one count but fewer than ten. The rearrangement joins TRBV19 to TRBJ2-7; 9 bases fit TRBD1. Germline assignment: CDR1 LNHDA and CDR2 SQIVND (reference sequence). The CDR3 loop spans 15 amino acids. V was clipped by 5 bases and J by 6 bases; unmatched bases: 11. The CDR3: CASSRPGQGISEQYF. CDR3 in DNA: TGTGCCAGTAGTCGACCGGGACAGGGAATCTCCGAGCAGTACTTC.